This T cell receptor (beta chain) was identified in a study of T cells after yellow fever vaccination. The V gene's germline CDR1 is MDHEN and CDR2 SYDVKM. With 7 bases removed from V and 3 bases from J, the gap between germline ends came to 15 bases. This CDR3 comprises 14 residues. TCRdb re-analysed the 5' RACE reads in MiXCR, keeping a single row per CDR3 protein. The table includes roughly 310,000 distinct CDR3 sequences, around 3.6% detected once. This clonotype was seen at least ten times. The TCR originated in a man between 18 and 29 years old who received the YFV17D yellow fever vaccine. The genes are TRBV28 and TRBJ1-2, with D possibly TRBD1 on 5 matching bases. The sequenced sample was PBMCs, obtained on the day of the yellow fever booster vaccination. CDR3 region: CASNGGSVHYGYTF. CDR3 nucleotides: TGTGCCAGCAACGGGGGGAGCGTACACTATGGCTACACCTTC.